This T cell receptor beta chain was observed in a study of blood T cell repertoires in COVID-19. Data came from immunoSEQ multiplex PCR; TCRdb stores just in-frame clones and leaves some out. Here the sample spans under 450,000 clones, approximately 77% being singletons. Germline loops: CDR1 KGHDR, CDR2 SFDVKD. V lost 0 bases to trimming and J lost 2 bases, with 8 bases between them. CDR3 length: 15 amino acids. The V and J genes are TRBV24-1 and TRBJ2-3, with D perhaps TRBD2 (5 bases). The receptor comes from a human donor with acute or convalescent COVID-19. The donor label of this sample is uncertain. The sequenced material came from peripheral blood. This CDR3 is CATSDLTGNTDTQYF. CDR3 nucleotides: TGTGCCACCAGTGATTTGACGGGGAACACAGATACGCAGTATTTT.